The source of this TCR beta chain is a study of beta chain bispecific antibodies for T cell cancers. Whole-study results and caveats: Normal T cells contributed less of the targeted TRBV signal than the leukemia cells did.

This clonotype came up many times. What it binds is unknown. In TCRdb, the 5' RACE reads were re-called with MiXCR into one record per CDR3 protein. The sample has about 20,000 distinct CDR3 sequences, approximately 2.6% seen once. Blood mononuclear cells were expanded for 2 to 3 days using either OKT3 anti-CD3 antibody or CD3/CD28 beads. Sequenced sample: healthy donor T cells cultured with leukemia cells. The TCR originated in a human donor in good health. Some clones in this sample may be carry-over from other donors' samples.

This CDR3 is CASSTWDSTNEKLFF. For the CDR3, the DNA is TGTGCCAGTAGTACTTGGGACAGCACTAATGAAAAACTGTTTTTT. The chain links TRBV19 to TRBJ1-4; 7 nucleotides line up with TRBD1. J was trimmed by 2 bases and V by 4 bases; bases with no gene match: 4. CDR1 and CDR2 from the germline V gene are LNHDA and SQIVND (reference sequence). The CDR3 runs to 15 residues.